The sequence of this T cell receptor (beta chain) was determined in a study of CD8 T cells in Susac syndrome. Reverse transcription used about 0.45 to 1 ug RNA and random hexamers. From the immunoSEQ multiplex PCR reads, TCRdb called clonotypes with MiXCR, one entry per CDR3 protein. The table shows some 400,000 distinct CDR3 sequences, with 75% to 90% occurring only once. The CDR3 sequence is 15 residues long. V was shortened by 3 bases and J by 0 bases, with 10 bases between the two germline ends. CDR1 is MNHEY and CDR2 is SMNVEV in the germline V gene (reference sequence). The TCR originated in a human donor with multiple sclerosis. Material for sequencing was CD8+ T cells from PBMCs. The J gene is TRBJ2-3, the V gene TRBV27; no reliable D call. CDR3 nucleotide sequence: TGTGCCAGCAGTTTCTGGCAGACTAGCACAGATACGCAGTATTTT. Residues: CASSFWQTSTDTQYF.